This entry lists 27 T cell receptor beta chains sequenced from one sample in a study of cytomegalovirus exposure and HLA in healthy donors (dated by TCRdb to the late 2010s). The receptor library was made with the immunoSEQ multiplex PCR assay. The multiplex PCR relied on a mix of 60 forward primers for TCR Vbeta segments and 13 reverse primers for TCR Jbeta segments. This is the immuneACCESS table as TCRdb keeps it, with only in-frame sequences that have V and J called. A part of the clones is gone; compared with another copy, unresolved V genes explain less than half, and the rest is unexplained. Present in this sample are around 140,000 clones, 82% of which were seen just once. The ten largest clones take up just over 8% of the sample. The sample was PBMCs. These receptors all stem from a woman aged 45-60 years in good health and CMV-seropositive.

The V and J genes are TRBV14 and TRBJ2-1; D remains ambiguous. From germline, CDR1 is SGHDN and CDR2 FVKESK. The V and J ends lost 2 bases and 2 bases respectively, with 13 bases between them. CDR3 size: 16 residues. The CDR3: CASSQRPYLAYNEQFF. In DNA, the CDR3 is TGTGCCAGCAGCCAACGGCCCTACCTAGCCTACAATGAGCAGTTCTTC.

The chain is built from TRBV7-3 and TRBJ2-3, with a tentative D call TRBD2 (6 bases). Germline loops: CDR1 SGHTA, CDR2 FQGTGA. CDR3 length: 15 amino acids. V lost 4 bases and J lost 0, with 11 bases in between. The CDR3 loop is CASSSLGGSTDTQYF. The CDR3 DNA follows: TGTGCCAGCAGCTCTCTCGGGGGAAGCACAGATACGCAGTATTTT.

The V call is TRBV21-1, the J call TRBJ2-7; the table's D call TRBD1 went unverified against the DNA. TRBV21-1 has pseudogene status. The length of the CDR3 is 14 residues. The CDR3 region has the DNA TGTGCCAGCAGCGAAAACAGGGGGCAGTACGAGCAGTACTTC. As protein: CASSENRGQYEQYF.

The rearrangement links TRBV19 to TRBJ2-5, with D possibly TRBD2 on 5 matching bases. Germline CDR1 and CDR2: LNHDA and SQIVND (reference sequence). V gave up 6 bases and J gave up 5 bases, with 7 bases separating them. The length of the CDR3 is 11 residues. DNA of the CDR3: TGTGCCAGTAGCTGGGAGGAGACCCAGTACTTC. The encoded protein is CASSWEETQYF.

The chain links TRBV21-1 to TRBJ1-4; the table calls TRBD1, which could not be checked here. TRBV21-1 is a recognized pseudogene. This CDR3 spans 13 amino acids. CDR3 in amino acids: CANRDTTNEKLFF. CDR3 sequence (DNA): TGTGCCAACCGGGACACAACTAATGAAAAACTGTTTTTT.

The chain employs TRBV4-3 and TRBJ1-1; perhaps TRBD1 as D (5 bases). CDR1 is LGHNA, CDR2 YSLEER, per germline. CDR3 length equals 17 residues. V dropped 0 bases and J dropped 2 bases, with 16 bases sitting between them. CDR3: CASSQEGGEGVNTEAFF. As DNA, the CDR3 is TGCGCCAGCAGCCAAGAAGGCGGGGAAGGGGTCAACACTGAAGCTTTCTTT.

The rearrangement joins TRBV6-5 to TRBJ2-1; 11 bases are a match to TRBD2. Germline V lookup: CDR1 MNHEY, CDR2 SVGAGI. This CDR3 spans 16 amino acids. Trimming removed 0 bases from V and 6 bases from J; junction bases left unmatched: 4. This CDR3 is CASSYSETSGVNEQFF. CDR3 sequence (DNA): TGTGCCAGCAGTTACTCTGAGACTAGCGGGGTCAATGAGCAGTTCTTC.

This chain uses TRBV29-1 with TRBJ2-3; TRBD2 aligns across 8 bases. Germline lookup yields CDR1 SQVTM and CDR2 ANQGSEA. The CDR3 has 15 residues. V dropped 7 bases and J dropped 3; count of bases not matched to a gene: 12. The CDR3 reads CSASGAGGGTDTQYF. The CDR3 DNA follows: TGCAGCGCCTCCGGGGCGGGAGGAGGTACAGATACGCAGTATTTT.

V gene TRBV28 combines with J gene TRBJ1-2, with a tentative D call TRBD1 (5 bases). The V gene lost 1 base and the J gene lost 3 bases, with 12 bases spanning the gap. The CDR3 totals 15 residues. CDR1 is MDHEN, CDR2 SYDVKM, per germline. As DNA, the CDR3 is TGTGCCAGCAGTTTATTGGGGGGGACCTACTATGGCTACACCTTC. This gives the protein CASSLLGGTYYGYTF.

Written as DNA, the CDR3 is TGTGCCAGCAGTTTATTGTCCGGGGGGCTGAGACTATCTAATGAAAAACTGTTTTTT. As protein: CASSLLSGGLRLSNEKLFF. The chain carries TRBV28 and TRBJ1-4, with D possibly TRBD1 on 6 matching bases. Trimming pared 1 base from V and 3 bases from J, leaving 21 bases between. Germline V CDR1 and CDR2: MDHEN, SYDVKM. CDR3 size: 19 residues.

A few counts support this clone. The gene calls are TRBV6-4 and TRBJ2-1; TRBD2 matches at 10 bases. The ends lost 0 bases at V and 6 bases at J; junction bases unmatched: 5. The length of the CDR3 is 16 residues. Germline assignment: CDR1 MRHNA and CDR2 SNTAGT. The CDR3 region has the DNA TGTGCCAGCAGTGACTCAGGAGCGGGAGGGCGCAATGAGCAGTTCTTC. Translation gives CASSDSGAGGRNEQFF.

The gene calls are TRBV5-4 and TRBJ2-1; 14 positions agree with TRBD2. The CDR3 runs 15 residues. CDR1 and CDR2 from the germline V gene are SGHNT and YYREEE (reference sequence). The trim removed 4 bases at V and 12 bases at J, leaving 9 bases unmatched. CDR3 amino acids: CASSTQGTSGRVQFF. The CDR3 DNA follows: TGTGCCAGCAGCACCCAGGGGACTAGCGGGAGAGTGCAGTTCTTC.

V is TRBV5-8 and J is TRBJ2-7, with D unresolved. The CDR3 spans 13 residues. V lost 2 bases and J 2 bases, leaving 8 bases between the germline ends. Germline V gives CDR1 SGHTS, CDR2 YDEGEE. The CDR3: CASSFRRTYEQYF. The CDR3 DNA sequence: TGTGCCAGCAGCTTTCGCAGGACCTACGAGCAGTACTTC.

As DNA, the CDR3 is TGTGCCAGTCGGGACAGGATCACAGATACGCAGTATTTT. This translates into CASRDRITDTQYF. This chain links TRBV6-5 with TRBJ2-3; 8 bases match TRBD1. The CDR3 consists of 13 residues. CDR1 is MNHEY, CDR2 SVGAGI, per germline. V lost 9 bases to trimming and J lost 2 bases; unmatched junction nucleotides: 4.

The V call is TRBV6-6, the J call TRBJ2-7; 8 nucleotides align to TRBD1. J gave up 6 bases and V 2 bases, and 9 bases lay outside the gene matches. The germline CDR1 and CDR2 sequences are MNHNY and SVGAGI (reference sequence). This CDR3 spans 15 amino acids. This CDR3 reads CASSYGQGALFEQYF. The CDR3 DNA sequence: TGTGCCAGCAGTTACGGGCAGGGGGCTTTGTTCGAGCAGTACTTC.

V gene TRBV5-1 combines with J gene TRBJ2-1; a possible D gene is TRBD2 (6 bases). The CDR3 runs 14 residues. The V and J ends lost 7 bases and 0 bases respectively, with 11 bases between them. Germline V gene lookup returns CDR1 SGHRS and CDR2 YFSETQ. CDR3 amino acids: CASGGGSSYNEQFF. The CDR3 DNA sequence: TGCGCCAGCGGTGGGGGGAGCTCCTACAATGAGCAGTTCTTC.

V is TRBV18 and J is TRBJ2-1; 9 nucleotides line up with TRBD1. This CDR3 is 15 amino acids long. V lost 3 bases and J lost 8; bases outside the gene matches: 8. Per germline, CDR1 KGHSH and CDR2 LQKENI. The CDR3 sequence: CASSPTWDRVDEQFF. The DNA for the CDR3 is TGTGCCAGCTCACCGACCTGGGACAGGGTCGATGAGCAGTTCTTC.

V usage is TRBV6-6 and J usage is TRBJ2-1, with D unresolved. V was shortened by 5 bases and J by 14 bases, with 13 bases between the two germline ends. The germline gives CDR1 MNHNY, CDR2 SVGAGI (reference sequence). There are 11 residues in the CDR3. The CDR3 region has the DNA TGTGCCAGCAGTAACAACGTTATTGAGTTCTTC. This codes for CASSNNVIEFF.

There are a few counts of this clone. The V gene is TRBV7-2, the J gene TRBJ1-3, with D tentatively TRBD1 (6 bases). The germline CDR1 and CDR2 sequences are SGHTA and FQGNSA. Trimming pared 5 bases from V and 2 bases from J, leaving 16 bases between. The CDR3 has 16 amino acids. The CDR3 DNA is TGTGCCAGCAGCCCGATTGGACAGCTGGCTGGAAACACCATATATTTT. It encodes CASSPIGQLAGNTIYF. Drawing the rest from reference TRBV7-2 and TRBJ1-3, the complete variable domain is GAGVSQSPSNKVTEKGKDVELRCDPISGHTALYWYRQSLGQGLEFLIYFQGNSAPDKSGLPSDRFSAERTGGSVSTLTIQRTQQEDSAVYLCASSPIGQLAGNTIYFGEGSWLTVV.

The chain carries TRBV4-1 and TRBJ2-5; 16 positions agree with TRBD2. Germline values: CDR1 MGHRA, CDR2 YSYEKL. The CDR3 covers 17 residues. V trimming: 2 bases; J trimming: 5 bases; junction bases outside the gene matches: 5. The CDR3, as DNA: TGCGCCAGCAGCCAACGCCCGGGACTAGCGGGAGGGGAGACCCAGTACTTC. As protein: CASSQRPGLAGGETQYF.

The chain is built from TRBV19 and TRBJ1-6, with 7 bases identical to TRBD1. The CDR3 is 14 residues long. Germline V CDR1 and CDR2: LNHDA, SQIVND (reference sequence). V lost 4 bases, J lost 9 bases, and 6 bases stayed unmatched. CDR3 DNA sequence: TGTGCCAGTAGTACAGACAGGGTTGGTTCACCCCTCCACTTT. Protein sequence: CASSTDRVGSPLHF.

The genes are TRBV7-9 and TRBJ1-2; D is ambiguous. The germline V and J ends were trimmed by 1 base and 7 bases, with 4 bases remaining between them. The CDR3 loop spans 11 amino acids. Germline lookup yields CDR1 SEHNR and CDR2 FQNEAQ (reference sequence). The CDR3 spells CASSLESGYTF. The CDR3 bases are TGTGCCAGCAGCTTAGAGAGTGGCTACACCTTC.

The chain uses TRBV5-1 and TRBJ2-2, with 7 bases fitting TRBD1. The V and J ends lost 4 bases and 6 bases, in that order; junction bases with no gene match: 18. CDR3 length equals 18 residues. Germline V gene data show CDR1 as SGHRS and CDR2 as YFSETQ. The CDR3 loop is CASSSYGTGQLLSGELFF. The CDR3 DNA sequence: TGCGCCAGCAGCAGCTATGGGACGGGACAGCTACTTTCCGGGGAGCTGTTTTTT.

This clone was counted between two and nine times. The chain is built from TRBV5-4 and TRBJ2-2; TRBD2 matches 12 bases. Trimming cost V 4 bases and J 4 bases; bases outside gene matches: 5. The germline V gene has CDR1 SGHNT and CDR2 YYREEE (reference sequence). There are 16 residues in the CDR3. The DNA of the CDR3 is TGTGCCAGCAGCCAAACGGGACTAGCGGGCACCGGGGAGCTGTTTTTT. This codes for CASSQTGLAGTGELFF.

The chain uses TRBV18 and TRBJ2-7; the D is unclear. The CDR3 totals 12 residues. Per germline, CDR1 KGHSH and CDR2 LQKENI. The ends were cut back, 8 bases at V and 1 base at J, with 9 bases in the middle. The CDR3 loop reads CASTTDSYEQYF. As DNA, the CDR3 is TGTGCCAGCACGACTGATTCCTACGAGCAGTACTTC.

This clone was seen only once. The chain has TRBV5-1 and TRBJ2-3; 9 nucleotides match TRBD1. The CDR3 extends over 16 amino acids. Trimming at V came to 0 bases and at J to 3 bases, leaving 5 bases not matched to a gene. Germline-derived CDR1 and CDR2 are SGHRS and YFSETQ. In DNA, the CDR3 is TGCGCCAGCAGCTTGGGGGGGACAGGGATAACAGATACGCAGTATTTT. Translation: CASSLGGTGITDTQYF.

This chain uses TRBV5-1 with TRBJ1-1; 7 nucleotides align to TRBD1. The V gene end was trimmed by 0 bases and the J gene end by 2 bases; junction bases not matched to a gene: 4. The CDR3 covers 15 residues. Per the germline V gene, CDR1 is SGHRS and CDR2 is YFSETQ. CDR3 nucleotide sequence: TGCGCCAGCAGCTTGGTGAGGACAGGAAACACTGAAGCTTTCTTT. Translation gives CASSLVRTGNTEAFF.